The entry that follows covers one TCR beta chain sequence. Its matching antigen is unknown. This table comes from immunoSEQ multiplex PCR, and its TCRdb copy is limited to in-frame clones, with some not included. This table holds about 22,000 clones, roughly nine tenths found once. Time point: newly diagnosed, previously untreated cHL patient sample. With magnetic negative selection, CD4+ T cells were purified from PBMCs that had been thawed. Acting as the comparison were PBMCs from newly diagnosed, untreated classical Hodgkin lymphoma. This sample stems from a study of PD-1 blockade in classical Hodgkin lymphoma. The CDR3 contains 15 residues. CDR1 and CDR2 (germline): MNHEY, SVGAGI. Trimming took 8 bases from V and 2 from J, leaving 15 bases between them. Study outcomes and limitations: Relapsed/refractory patients reportedly had the lowest baseline TCR diversity, below newly diagnosed patients, who were below healthy donors. The causes of the repertoire differences, possibly disease activity or prior therapy, remain undefined.

The source material was CD4+ T cells from blood. The rearrangement joins TRBV6-5 to TRBJ2-2; perhaps TRBD2 as D (6 bases). The TCR was taken from a human donor with classical Hodgkin lymphoma. CDR3 sequence reads: CASALGLPNTGELFF. The CDR3 DNA reads TGTGCCAGCGCCCTGGGACTGCCAAACACCGGGGAGCTGTTTTTT.